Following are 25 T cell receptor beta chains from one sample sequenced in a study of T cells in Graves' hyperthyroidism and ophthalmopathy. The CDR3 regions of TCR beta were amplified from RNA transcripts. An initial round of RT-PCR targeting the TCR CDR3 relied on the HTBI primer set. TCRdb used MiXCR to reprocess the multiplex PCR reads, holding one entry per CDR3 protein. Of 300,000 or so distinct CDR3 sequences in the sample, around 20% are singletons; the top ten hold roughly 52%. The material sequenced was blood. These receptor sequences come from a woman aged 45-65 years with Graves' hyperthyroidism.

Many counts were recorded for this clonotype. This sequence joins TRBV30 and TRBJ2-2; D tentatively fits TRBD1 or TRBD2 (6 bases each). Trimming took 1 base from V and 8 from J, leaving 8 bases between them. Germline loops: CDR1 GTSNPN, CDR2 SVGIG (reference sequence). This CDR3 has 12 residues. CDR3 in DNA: TGTGCCTGGAGTGCGGGGGCTGGGGAGCTGTTTTTT. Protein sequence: CAWSAGAGELFF.

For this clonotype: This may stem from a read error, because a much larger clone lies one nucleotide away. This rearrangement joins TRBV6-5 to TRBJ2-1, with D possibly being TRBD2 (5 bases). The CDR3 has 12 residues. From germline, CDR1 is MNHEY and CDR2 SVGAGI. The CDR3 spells CASSSDYSEQFF. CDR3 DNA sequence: TGTGCCAGCAGTTCCGACTACAGTGAGCAGTTCTTC.

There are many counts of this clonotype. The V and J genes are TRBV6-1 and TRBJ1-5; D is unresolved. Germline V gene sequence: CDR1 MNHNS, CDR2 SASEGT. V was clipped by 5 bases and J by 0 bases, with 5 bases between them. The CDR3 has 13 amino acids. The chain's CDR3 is CASSSYSNQPQHF. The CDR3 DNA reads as TGTGCCAGCAGTTCGTATAGCAATCAGCCCCAGCATTTT.

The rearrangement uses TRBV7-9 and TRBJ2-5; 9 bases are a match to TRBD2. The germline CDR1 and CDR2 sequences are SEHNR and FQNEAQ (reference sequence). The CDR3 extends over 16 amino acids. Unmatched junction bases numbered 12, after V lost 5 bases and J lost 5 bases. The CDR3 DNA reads TGTGCCAGCAGCATTTGGGGTAGCGGGAGCTCTGAGACCCAGTACTTC. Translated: CASSIWGSGSSETQYF. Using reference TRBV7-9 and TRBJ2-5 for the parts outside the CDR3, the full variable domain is DTGVSQNPRHKITKRGQNVTFRCDPISEHNRLYWYRQTLGQGPEFLTYFQNEAQLEKSRLLSDRFSAERPKGSFSTLEIQRTEQGDSAMYLCASSIWGSGSSETQYFGPGTRLLVL.

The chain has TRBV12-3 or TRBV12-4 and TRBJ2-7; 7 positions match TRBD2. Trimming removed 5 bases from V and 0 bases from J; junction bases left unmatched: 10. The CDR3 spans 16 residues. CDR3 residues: CASSPLMASGSYEQYF. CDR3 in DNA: TGTGCCAGCAGTCCCCTGATGGCTAGCGGCTCCTACGAGCAGTACTTC.

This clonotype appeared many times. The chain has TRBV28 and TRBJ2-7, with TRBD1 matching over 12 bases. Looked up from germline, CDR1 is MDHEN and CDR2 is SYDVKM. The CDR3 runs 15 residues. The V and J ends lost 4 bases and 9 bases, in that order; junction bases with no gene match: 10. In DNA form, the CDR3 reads TGTGCCAGCAGTTCCTCGGGACAGGGGGCGCCCCGGCAGTACTTC. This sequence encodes CASSSSGQGAPRQYF. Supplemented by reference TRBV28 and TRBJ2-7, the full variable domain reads DVKVTQSSRYLVKRTGEKVFLECVQDMDHENMFWYRQDPGLGLRLIYFSYDVKMKEKGDIPEGYSVSREKKERFSLILESASTNQTSMYLCASSSSGQGAPRQYFGPGTRLTVT.

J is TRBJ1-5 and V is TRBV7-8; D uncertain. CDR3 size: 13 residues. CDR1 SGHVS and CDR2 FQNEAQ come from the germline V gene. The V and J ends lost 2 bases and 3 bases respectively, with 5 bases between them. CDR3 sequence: CASSLMYNQPQHF. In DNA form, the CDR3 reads TGTGCCAGCAGCTTAATGTACAATCAGCCCCAGCATTTT.

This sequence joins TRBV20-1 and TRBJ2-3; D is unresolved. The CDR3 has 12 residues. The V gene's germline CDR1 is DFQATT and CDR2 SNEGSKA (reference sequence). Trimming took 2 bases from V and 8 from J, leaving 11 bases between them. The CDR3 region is CSARWSGSTQYF. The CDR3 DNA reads TGCAGTGCTAGATGGTCTGGCTCTACGCAGTATTTT.

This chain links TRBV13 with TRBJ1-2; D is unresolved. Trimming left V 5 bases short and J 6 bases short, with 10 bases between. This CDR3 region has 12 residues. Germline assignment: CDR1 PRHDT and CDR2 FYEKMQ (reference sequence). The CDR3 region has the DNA TGTGCCAGCAGCCTGAGGCCAGATGGCTACACCTTC. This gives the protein CASSLRPDGYTF.

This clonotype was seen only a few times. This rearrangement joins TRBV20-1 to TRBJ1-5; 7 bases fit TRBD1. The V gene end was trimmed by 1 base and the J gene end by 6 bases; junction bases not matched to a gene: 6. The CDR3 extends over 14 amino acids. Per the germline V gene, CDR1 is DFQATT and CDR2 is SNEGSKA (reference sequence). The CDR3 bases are TGCAGTGCTAGAGTTGGAGGGGGCTCTCAGCCCCAGCATTTT. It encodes CSARVGGGSQPQHF.

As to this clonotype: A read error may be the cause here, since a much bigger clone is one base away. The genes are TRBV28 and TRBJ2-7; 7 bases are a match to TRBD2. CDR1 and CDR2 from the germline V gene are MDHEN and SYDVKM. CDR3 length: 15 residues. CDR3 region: CASSPLGTTSHEQYF. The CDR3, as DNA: TGTGCCAGCAGCCCACTGGGGACTACCTCCCACGAGCAGTACTTC.

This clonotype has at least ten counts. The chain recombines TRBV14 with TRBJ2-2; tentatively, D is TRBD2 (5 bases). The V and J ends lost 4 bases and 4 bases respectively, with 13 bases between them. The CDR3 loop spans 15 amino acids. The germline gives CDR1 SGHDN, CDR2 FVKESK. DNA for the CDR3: TGTGCCAGCAGCCCAGCTACGGGAAGCACCGGGGAGCTGTTTTTT. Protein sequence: CASSPATGSTGELFF.

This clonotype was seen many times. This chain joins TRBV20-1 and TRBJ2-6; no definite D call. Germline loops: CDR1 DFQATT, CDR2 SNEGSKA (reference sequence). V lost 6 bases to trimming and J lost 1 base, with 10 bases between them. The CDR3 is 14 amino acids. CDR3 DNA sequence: TGCAGTGCAGCCTTAGGGTCTGGGGCCAACGTCCTGACTTTC. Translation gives CSAALGSGANVLTF.

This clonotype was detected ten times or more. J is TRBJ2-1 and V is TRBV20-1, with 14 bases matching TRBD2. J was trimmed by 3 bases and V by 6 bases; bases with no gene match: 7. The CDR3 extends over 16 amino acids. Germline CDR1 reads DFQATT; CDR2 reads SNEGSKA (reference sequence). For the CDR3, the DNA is TGCAGTGCAGCCGGGACTAGCGGGAGCTTCTACAATGAGCAGTTCTTC. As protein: CSAAGTSGSFYNEQFF.

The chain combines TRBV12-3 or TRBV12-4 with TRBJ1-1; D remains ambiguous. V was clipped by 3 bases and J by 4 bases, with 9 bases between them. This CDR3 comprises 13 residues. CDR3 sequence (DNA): TGTGCCAGCAGTTTTAAAGGGTCCACTGAAGCTTTCTTT. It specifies CASSFKGSTEAFF.

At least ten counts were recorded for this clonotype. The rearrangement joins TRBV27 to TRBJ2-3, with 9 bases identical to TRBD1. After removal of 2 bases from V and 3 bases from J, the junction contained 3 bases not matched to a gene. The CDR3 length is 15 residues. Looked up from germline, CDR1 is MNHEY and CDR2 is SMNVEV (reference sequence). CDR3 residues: CASSLKQGATDTQYF. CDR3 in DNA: TGTGCCAGCAGTTTAAAACAGGGGGCTACAGATACGCAGTATTTT.

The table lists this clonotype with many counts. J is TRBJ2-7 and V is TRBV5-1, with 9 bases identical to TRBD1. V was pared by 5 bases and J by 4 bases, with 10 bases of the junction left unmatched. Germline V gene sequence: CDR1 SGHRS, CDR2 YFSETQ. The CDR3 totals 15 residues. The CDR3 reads CASRRPGQGVYEQYF. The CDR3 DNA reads TGCGCCAGCAGACGACCGGGACAGGGTGTTTACGAGCAGTACTTC.

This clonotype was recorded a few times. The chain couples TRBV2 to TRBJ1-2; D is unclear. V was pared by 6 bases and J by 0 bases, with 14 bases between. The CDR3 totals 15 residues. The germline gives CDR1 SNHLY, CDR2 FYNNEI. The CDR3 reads CASRATLLTNYGYTF. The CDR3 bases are TGTGCCAGCAGAGCCACACTACTGACTAACTATGGCTACACCTTC.

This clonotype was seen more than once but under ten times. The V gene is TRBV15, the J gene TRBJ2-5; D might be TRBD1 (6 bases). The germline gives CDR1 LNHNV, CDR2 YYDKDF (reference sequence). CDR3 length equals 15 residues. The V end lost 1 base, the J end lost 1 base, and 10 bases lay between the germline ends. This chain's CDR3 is CATSRVDRTQETQYF. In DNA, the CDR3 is TGTGCCACCAGCAGAGTTGACAGGACCCAAGAGACCCAGTACTTC.

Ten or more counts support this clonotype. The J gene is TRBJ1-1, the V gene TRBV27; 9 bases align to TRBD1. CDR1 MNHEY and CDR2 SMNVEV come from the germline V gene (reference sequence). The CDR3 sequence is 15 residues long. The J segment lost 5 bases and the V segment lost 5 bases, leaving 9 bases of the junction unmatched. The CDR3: CASSLQTGGGTEAFF. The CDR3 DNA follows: TGTGCCAGCAGTCTTCAGACAGGGGGGGGGACTGAAGCTTTCTTT.

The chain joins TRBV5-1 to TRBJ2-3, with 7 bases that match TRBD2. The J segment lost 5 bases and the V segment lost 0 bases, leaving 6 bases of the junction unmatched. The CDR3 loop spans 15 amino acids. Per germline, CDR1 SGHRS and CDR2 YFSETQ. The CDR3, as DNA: TGCGCCAGCAGCTTGGCCTCGGGGAGGGGAGATACGCAGTATTTT. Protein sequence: CASSLASGRGDTQYF.

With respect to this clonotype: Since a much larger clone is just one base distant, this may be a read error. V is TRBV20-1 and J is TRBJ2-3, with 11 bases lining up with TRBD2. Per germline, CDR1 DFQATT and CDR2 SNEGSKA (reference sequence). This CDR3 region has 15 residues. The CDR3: CSARPRLAGYDTKYF. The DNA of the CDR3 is TGCAGTGCTAGACCTCGACTAGCGGGATATGATACGAAGTATTTT.

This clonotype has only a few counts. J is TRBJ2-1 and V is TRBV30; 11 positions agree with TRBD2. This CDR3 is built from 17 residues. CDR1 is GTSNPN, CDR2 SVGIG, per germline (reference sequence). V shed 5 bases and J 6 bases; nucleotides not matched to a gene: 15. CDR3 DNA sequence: TGTGCCTGGGGGGGCTCCGGGACTAGCGGCGTAATCAATGAGCAGTTCTTC. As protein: CAWGGSGTSGVINEQFF.

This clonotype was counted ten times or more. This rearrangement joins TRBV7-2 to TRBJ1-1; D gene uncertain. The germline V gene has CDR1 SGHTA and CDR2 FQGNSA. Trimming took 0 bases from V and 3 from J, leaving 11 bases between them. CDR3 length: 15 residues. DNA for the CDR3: TGTGCCAGCAGCTTAGCGGAGCACTACGACACTGAAGCTTTCTTT. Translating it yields CASSLAEHYDTEAFF.

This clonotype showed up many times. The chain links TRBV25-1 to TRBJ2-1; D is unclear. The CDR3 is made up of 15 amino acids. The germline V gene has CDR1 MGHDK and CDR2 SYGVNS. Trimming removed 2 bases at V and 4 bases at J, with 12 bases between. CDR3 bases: TGTGCCAGCAGTGAACCCGGACGCGAATACAATGAGCAGTTCTTC. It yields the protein CASSEPGREYNEQFF.